The TCR beta chain described here comes from a study of blood T cell repertoires in COVID-19. Study-wide background: Samples of COVID-19 (acute and convalescent) were obtained from the United States, Italy and Spain.

As processed by the authors: Researchers report that nucleated cell counts were estimated from reference gene primer amplification. Repertoires were generated with immunoSEQ multiplex PCR, while TCRdb's copy carries only in-frame clones and drops some. V and J calls and clone size follow that table, whereas D and trimming were derived from the DNA. The sample has about 200,000 clones, roughly 88% seen once. Turning to this clone: In the same sample, other DNA sequences code for this CDR3.

Per germline, CDR1 SGHTS and CDR2 YDEGEE. This CDR3 region has 15 residues. V was shortened by 0 bases and J by 2 bases, with 9 bases between the two germline ends. This chain uses TRBV5-8 with TRBJ1-5; D perhaps matches TRBD1 (6 bases). Sequencing was done on a sample of peripheral blood. This sequence was found in a human donor in a cohort sampled during active COVID-19. CDR3 coding DNA: TGTGCCAGCAGCTTGGGACAGGTTGGCAATCAGCCCCAGCATTTT. It yields the protein CASSLGQVGNQPQHF.